This T cell receptor beta chain was retrieved from a study of patients and donors after allogeneic stem cell transplantation. Trimming shortened V by 3 bases and J by 1 base, and 16 bases separated the two germline ends. Germline V lookup: CDR1 SGHRS, CDR2 YFSETQ. The length of the CDR3 is 16 residues. TCRdb processed the RT-PCR reads anew with MiXCR; each CDR3 protein has one entry. The table lists more than 850,000 distinct CDR3 sequences, roughly 17% of them singletons, with approximately 5.9% in the top ten. Source material: blood, either unsorted or a sorted T cell fraction (not recorded which). This sequence joins TRBV5-1 and TRBJ1-1; a possible D gene is TRBD1 (6 bases). The sequence derives from a human donor who was either an allogeneic HSCT recipient or a stem cell or donor lymphocyte infusion donor (not recorded which). It is not recorded whose cells these are; they may come from a transplant donor. CDR3 in amino acids: CASSSGTPRGNTEAFF. The CDR3 region has the DNA TGCGCCAGCAGCTCCGGGACACCGAGAGGGAACACTGAAGCTTTCTTT.